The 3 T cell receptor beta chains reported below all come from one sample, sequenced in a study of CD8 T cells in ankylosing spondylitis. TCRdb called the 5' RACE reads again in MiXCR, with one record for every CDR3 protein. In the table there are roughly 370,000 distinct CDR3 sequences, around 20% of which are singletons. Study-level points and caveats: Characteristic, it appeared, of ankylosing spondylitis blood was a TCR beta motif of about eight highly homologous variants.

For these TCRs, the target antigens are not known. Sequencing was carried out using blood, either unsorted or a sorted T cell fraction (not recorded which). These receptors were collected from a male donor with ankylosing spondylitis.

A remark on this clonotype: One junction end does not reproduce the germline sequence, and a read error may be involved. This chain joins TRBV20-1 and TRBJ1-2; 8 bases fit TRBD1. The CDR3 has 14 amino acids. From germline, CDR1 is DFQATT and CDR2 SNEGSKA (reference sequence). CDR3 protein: CSAIGTGLNYGHTF. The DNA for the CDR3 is TGCAGTGCTATCGGGACAGGCCTCAACTATGGCCACACCTTC.

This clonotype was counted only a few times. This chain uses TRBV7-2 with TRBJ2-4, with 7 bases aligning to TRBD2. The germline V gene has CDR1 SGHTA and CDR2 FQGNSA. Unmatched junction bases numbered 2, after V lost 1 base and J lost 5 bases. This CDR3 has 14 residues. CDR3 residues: CASSLGGSQNIQYF. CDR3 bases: TGTGCCAGCAGCTTAGGCGGGAGCCAAAACATTCAGTACTTC.

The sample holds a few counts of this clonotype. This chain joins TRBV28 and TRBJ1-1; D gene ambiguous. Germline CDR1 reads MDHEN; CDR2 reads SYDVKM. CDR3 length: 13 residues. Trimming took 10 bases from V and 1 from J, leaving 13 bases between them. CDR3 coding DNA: TGTGCCATCTTAACGAACCCGAACACTGAAGCTTTCTTT. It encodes CAILTNPNTEAFF.